Listed below are T cell receptor beta chains from one sample, sequenced in a study of T-cell memory formation after mild COVID-19. Each CDR3 protein gets one entry after TCRdb re-called the 5' RACE reads with MiXCR. The sample holds 65,000 to 100,000 distinct CDR3 sequences, roughly 13% seen once. Sequencing was performed on PBMCs or a T cell subset sorted from them (not recorded which). The receptors come from a man aged 18 to 30 who had mild COVID-19 (a few samples of this study predate the infection). Cell type and time point are not known. The CDR3 runs from the conserved cysteine through the conserved F or W. The D gene is left open where the match is weak. Clone size is not always given. Where it is, it says once, few, many or a class for expanded clones.

d_call clone_size j_call v_call cdr3_nt cdr3_aa
TRBD1 - TRBJ1-6 TRBV20-1 TGCAGTGCCTTAAGCCGGACAGGGTGGGATTCACCCCTCCACTTT CSALSRTGWDSPLHF
TRBD1 - TRBJ2-7 TRBV6-2/TRBV6-3 TGTGCCAGCAGAGGGACAGGGGCGACCCCCTACGAGCAGTACTTC CASRGTGATPYEQYF
- few TRBJ2-7 TRBV6-5 TGTGCCAGCAGTTACGAGGTTGGCCAAAGCTCCTACGAGCAGTACTTC CASSYEVGQSSYEQYF
TRBD2 - TRBJ2-7 TRBV19 TGTGCCAGTAGTACCAGCGGGGGATCCTACGAGCAGTACTTC CASSTSGGSYEQYF
- - TRBJ1-5 TRBV10-3 TGTGCCATCAGTGAGTCCGAGGGGTCCCACTTCTATCAGCCCCAGCATTTT CAISESEGSHFYQPQHF
- - TRBJ2-7 TRBV4-2 TGTGCCAGCAGCCAAGAGAGGACGGCCTACGAGCAGTACTTC CASSQERTAYEQYF
- few TRBJ2-3 TRBV12-3/TRBV12-4 TGTGCCAGCACCCGGGGGACCCCGCGGAGTACGCAGTATTTT CASTRGTPRSTQYF
- few TRBJ2-2 TRBV29-1 TGCAGCGGATTTCACACCGGGGAGCTGTTTTTT CSGFHTGELFF
- few TRBJ1-2 TRBV4-1 TGCGCCAGCAGCCAAGCCAGACAACCTGGCACCGTCGGCTACACCTTC CASSQARQPGTVGYTF
- few TRBJ2-3 TRBV6-5 TGTGCCAGCAGTCCCTTCGGGGGTTCTCCAGATACGCAGTATTTT CASSPFGGSPDTQYF
- - TRBJ1-1 TRBV6-2/TRBV6-3 TGTGCCAGCAGTTACCAAACGGCGAACACTGAAGCTTTCTTT CASSYQTANTEAFF
- - TRBJ2-7 TRBV3-1 TGTGCCAGCAGCCAAGGTCTGGGCACCTACGAGCAGTACTTC CASSQGLGTYEQYF
- few TRBJ2-7 TRBV4-3 TGCGCCAGCAGCCAAGATTTTCCGGTGAGCTCCTACGAGCAGTACTTC CASSQDFPVSSYEQYF
- few TRBJ1-5 TRBV12-3/TRBV12-4 TGTGCCAGCAGTTTCGGGGGGCCCCTTGATCAGCCCCAGCATTTT CASSFGGPLDQPQHF
- many TRBJ2-7 TRBV7-9 TGTGCCAGCAGCTCGACCCCCTTGGGGGAAGGCCTTGCCGAGCAGTACTTC CASSSTPLGEGLAEQYF
- - TRBJ2-7 TRBV11-2 TGTGCCAGCGGGTTCCCCTACGAGCAGTACTTC CASGFPYEQYF